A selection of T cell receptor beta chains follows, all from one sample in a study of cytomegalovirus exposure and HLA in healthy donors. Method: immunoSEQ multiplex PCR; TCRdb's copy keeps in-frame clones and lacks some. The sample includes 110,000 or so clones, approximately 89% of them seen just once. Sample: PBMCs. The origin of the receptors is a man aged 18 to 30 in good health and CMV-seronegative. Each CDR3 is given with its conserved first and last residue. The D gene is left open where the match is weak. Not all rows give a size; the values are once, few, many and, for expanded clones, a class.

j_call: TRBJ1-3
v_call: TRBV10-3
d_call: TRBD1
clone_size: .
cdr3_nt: TGTGCCATAAGGTCACAGGGGACCTCTGGAAACACCATATATTTT
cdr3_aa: CAIRSQGTSGNTIYF

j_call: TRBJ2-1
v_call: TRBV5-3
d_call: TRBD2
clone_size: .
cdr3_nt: TGTGCCAGAAGCTTGGTCGGCGGGAGGGCCGGGAATGAGCAGTTCTTC
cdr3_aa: CARSLVGGRAGNEQFF

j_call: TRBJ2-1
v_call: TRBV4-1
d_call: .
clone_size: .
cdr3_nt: TGCGCCAGCAGCCAATGGAGTAAGGAGCAGTTCTTC
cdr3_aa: CASSQWSKEQFF

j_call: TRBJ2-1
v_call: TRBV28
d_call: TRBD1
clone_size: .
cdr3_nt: TGTGCCAGCAGTTTTAATAGGGGGCCCAATACTCGAAATGAGCAGTTCTTC
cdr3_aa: CASSFNRGPNTRNEQFF

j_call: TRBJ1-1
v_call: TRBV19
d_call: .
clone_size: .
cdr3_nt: TGTGCCAGAGGAAAGATGGGGCCTGAAGCTTTCTTT
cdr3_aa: CARGKMGPEAFF

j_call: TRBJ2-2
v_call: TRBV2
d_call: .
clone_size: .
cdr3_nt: TGTGCCAGCACGCAGGGGCGTAACACCGGGGAGCTGTTTTTT
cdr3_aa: CASTQGRNTGELFF

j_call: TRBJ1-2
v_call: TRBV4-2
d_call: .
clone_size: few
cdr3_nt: TGTGCCAGCAGCCCAGGGGCAACTAACTATGGCTACACCTTC
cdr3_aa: CASSPGATNYGYTF

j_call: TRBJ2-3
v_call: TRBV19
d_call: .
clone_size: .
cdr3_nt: TGTGCCAACCAAATCCCAGGGTTGGTGACAGATACGCAGTATTTT
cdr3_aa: CANQIPGLVTDTQYF

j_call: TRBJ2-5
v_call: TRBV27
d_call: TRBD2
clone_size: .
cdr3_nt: TGTGCCAGCAGTTTTAGCGGGAGCCTCGAGACCCAGTACTTC
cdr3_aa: CASSFSGSLETQYF

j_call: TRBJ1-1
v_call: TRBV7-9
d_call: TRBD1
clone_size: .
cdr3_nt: TGTGCCAGCAGCCGACAGGGGAGTACTGAAGCTTTCTTT
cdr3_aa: CASSRQGSTEAFF

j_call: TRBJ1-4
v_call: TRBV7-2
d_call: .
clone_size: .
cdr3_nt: TGTGCCAGCAGCTTAGCGGGGGCGGCGACTAATGAAAAACTGTTTTTT
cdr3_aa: CASSLAGAATNEKLFF

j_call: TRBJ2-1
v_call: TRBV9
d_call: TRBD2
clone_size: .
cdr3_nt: TGTGCCAGCAGCGTAGAGGCGAGGGGTAGCGGGAGTCGCTGGGTGAGGGGTGAGCAGTTCTTC
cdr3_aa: CASSVEARGSGSRWVRGEQFF

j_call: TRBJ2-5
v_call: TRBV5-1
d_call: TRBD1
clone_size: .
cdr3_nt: TGCGCCAGCAGCCCCGGGACAGGGGGCCGTGAGACCCAGTACTTC
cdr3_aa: CASSPGTGGRETQYF

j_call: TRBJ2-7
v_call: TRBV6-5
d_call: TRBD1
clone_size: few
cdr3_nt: TGTGCCAGCAGAGGGACAGGGAATAGGCACGAGCAGTACTTC
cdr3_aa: CASRGTGNRHEQYF

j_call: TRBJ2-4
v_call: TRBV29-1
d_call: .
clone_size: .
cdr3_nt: TGCAGCGTTGAAGTTTCCAGGAACAAAAACATTCAGTACTTC
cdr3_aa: CSVEVSRNKNIQYF

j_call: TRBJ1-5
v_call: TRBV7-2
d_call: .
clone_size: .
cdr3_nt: TGTGCCAGCAGCTTAGGGGATGTGGGGCTATCATTTCAGCCCCAGCATTTT
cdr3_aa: CASSLGDVGLSFQPQHF

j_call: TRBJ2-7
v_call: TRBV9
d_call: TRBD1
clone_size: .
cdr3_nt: TGTGCCAGCAGCTTCAACCCTCGGGACAGATCCTACGAGCAGTACTTC
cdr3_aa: CASSFNPRDRSYEQYF

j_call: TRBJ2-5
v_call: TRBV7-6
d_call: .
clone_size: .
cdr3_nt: TGTGCCAGCAGCCCCTCGTCGGAGACCCAGTACTTC
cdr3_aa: CASSPSSETQYF

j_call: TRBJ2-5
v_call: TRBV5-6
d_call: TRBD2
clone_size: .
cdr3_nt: TGTGCCAGCAGCTTCGGCGGGGGGGTGGTAGAGACCCAGTACTTC
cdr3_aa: CASSFGGGVVETQYF

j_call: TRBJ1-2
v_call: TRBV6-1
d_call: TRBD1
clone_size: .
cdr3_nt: TGTGCCAGCAGTGGAAGGACAGGGGGCGTCAACTATGGCTACACCTTC
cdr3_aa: CASSGRTGGVNYGYTF

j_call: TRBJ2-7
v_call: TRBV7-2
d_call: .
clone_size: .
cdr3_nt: TGTGCCAGCAGCTTATCCCCTGGGGCAGGGCAGGACGAGCAGTACTTC
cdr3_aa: CASSLSPGAGQDEQYF

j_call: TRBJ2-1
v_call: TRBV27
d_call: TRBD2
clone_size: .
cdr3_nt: TGTGCCAGCAGTTTATGGGGCGGGGGGGCTCTTTTCGATGAGCAGTTCTTC
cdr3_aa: CASSLWGGGALFDEQFF

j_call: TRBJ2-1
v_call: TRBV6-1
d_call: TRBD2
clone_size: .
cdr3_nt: TGTGCCAGCAGTGACCCCTCCGGGACTAGGTTGAGTACTGAGCAGTTCTTC
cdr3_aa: CASSDPSGTRLSTEQFF

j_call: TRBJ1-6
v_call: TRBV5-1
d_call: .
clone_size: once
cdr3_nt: TGCGCCAGCAGCTTGGTGGGGCAGGGGTCTGTTTTAGGTTCACCCCTCCACTTT
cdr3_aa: CASSLVGQGSVLGSPLHF

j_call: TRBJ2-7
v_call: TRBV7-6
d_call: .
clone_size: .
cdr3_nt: TGTGCCAGCAAAAGGGGCGAAACCTACGAGCAGTACTTC
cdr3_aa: CASKRGETYEQYF

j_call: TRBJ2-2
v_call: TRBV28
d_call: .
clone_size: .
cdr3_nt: TGTGCCAGCAGTTTGGAGACTAGTACCGGGGAGCTGTTTTTT
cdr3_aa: CASSLETSTGELFF

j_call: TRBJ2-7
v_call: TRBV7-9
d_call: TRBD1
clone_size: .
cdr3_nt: TGTGCCAGCAGCTTAGTGGACAGGGGGGATGAGCAGTACTTC
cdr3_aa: CASSLVDRGDEQYF